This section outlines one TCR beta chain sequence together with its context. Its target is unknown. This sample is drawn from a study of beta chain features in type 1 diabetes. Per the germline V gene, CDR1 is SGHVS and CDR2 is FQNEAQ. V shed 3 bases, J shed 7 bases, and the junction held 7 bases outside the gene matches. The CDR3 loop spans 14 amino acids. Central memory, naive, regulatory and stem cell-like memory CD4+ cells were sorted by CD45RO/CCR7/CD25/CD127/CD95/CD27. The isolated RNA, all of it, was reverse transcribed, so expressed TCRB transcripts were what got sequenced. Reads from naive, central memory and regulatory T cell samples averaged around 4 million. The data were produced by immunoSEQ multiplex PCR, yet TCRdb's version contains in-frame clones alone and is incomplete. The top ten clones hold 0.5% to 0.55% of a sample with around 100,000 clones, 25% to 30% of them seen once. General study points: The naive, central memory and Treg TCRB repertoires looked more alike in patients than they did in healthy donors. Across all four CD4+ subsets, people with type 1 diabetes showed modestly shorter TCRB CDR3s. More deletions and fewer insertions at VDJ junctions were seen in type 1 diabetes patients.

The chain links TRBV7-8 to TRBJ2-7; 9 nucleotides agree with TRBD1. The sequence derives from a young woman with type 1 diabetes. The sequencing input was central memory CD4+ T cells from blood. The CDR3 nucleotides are TGTGCCAGCAGCTTTTTACAGGGGGCAGATGAGCAGTACTTC. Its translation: CASSFLQGADEQYF.